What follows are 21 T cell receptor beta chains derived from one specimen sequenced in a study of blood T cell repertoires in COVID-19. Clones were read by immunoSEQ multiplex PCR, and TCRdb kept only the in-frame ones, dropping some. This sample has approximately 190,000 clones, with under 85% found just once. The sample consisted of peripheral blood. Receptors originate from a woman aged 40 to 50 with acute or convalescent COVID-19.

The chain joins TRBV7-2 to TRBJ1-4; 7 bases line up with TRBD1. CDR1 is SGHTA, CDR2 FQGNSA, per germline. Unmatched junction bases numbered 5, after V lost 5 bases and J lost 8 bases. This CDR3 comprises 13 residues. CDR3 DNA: TGTGCCAGCAGCCCGGGACAGATGGAAAAACTGTTTTTT. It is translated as CASSPGQMEKLFF. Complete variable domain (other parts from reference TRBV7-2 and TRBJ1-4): GAGVSQSPSNKVTEKGKDVELRCDPISGHTALYWYRQSLGQGLEFLIYFQGNSAPDKSGLPSDRFSAERTGGSVSTLTIQRTQQEDSAVYLCASSPGQMEKLFFGSGTQLSVL.

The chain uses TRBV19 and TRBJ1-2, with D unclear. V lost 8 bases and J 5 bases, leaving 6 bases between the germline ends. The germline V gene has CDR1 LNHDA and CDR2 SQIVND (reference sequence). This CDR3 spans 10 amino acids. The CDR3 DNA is TGTGCCAGTCGGTCATATGGCTACACCTTC. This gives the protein CASRSYGYTF.

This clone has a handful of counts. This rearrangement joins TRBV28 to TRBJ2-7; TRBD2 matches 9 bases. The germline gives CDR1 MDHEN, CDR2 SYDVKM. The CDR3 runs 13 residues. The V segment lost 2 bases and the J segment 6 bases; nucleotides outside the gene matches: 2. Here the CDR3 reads CASSLAGGLEQYF. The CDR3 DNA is TGTGCCAGCAGTTTAGCGGGAGGGCTCGAGCAGTACTTC.

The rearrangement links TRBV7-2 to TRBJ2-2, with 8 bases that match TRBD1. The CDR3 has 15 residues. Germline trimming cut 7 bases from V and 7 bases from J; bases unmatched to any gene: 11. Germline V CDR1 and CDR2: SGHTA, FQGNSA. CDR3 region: CASTAQGAPGGELFF. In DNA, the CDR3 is TGTGCCAGCACCGCTCAGGGGGCGCCAGGCGGGGAGCTGTTTTTT.

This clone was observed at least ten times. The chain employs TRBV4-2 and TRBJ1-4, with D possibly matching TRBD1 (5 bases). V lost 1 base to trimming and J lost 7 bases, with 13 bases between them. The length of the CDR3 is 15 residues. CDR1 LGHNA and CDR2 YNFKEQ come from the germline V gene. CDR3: CASSQGRDGGEKLFF. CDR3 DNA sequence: TGTGCCAGCAGCCAAGGCAGGGATGGTGGTGAAAAACTGTTTTTT.

The CDR3 sequence is CASRSGANTGELFF. The CDR3 nucleotides are TGCGCCAGCAGATCAGGGGCGAACACCGGGGAGCTGTTTTTT. The chain is built from TRBV5-1 and TRBJ2-2; tentative D call: TRBD1 (6 bases). The CDR3 is 14 residues long. In germline, CDR1 is SGHRS, CDR2 YFSETQ. V shed 5 bases and J shed 0 bases, with 8 bases lying between them.

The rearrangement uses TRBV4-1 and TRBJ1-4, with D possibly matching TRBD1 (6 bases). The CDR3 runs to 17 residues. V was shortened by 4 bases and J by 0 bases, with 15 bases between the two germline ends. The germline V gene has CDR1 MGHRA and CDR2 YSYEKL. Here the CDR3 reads CASSRGPGVATNEKLFF. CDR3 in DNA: TGCGCCAGCAGCCGAGGGCCAGGGGTCGCAACTAATGAAAAACTGTTTTTT.

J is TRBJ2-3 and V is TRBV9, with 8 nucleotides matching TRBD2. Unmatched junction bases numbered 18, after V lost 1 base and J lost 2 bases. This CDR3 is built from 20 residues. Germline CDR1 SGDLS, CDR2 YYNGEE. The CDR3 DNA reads TGTGCCAGCAGCGTACGAGGGGCCGCGGTGGCGGGAGGACCCACAGATACGCAGTATTTT. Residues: CASSVRGAAVAGGPTDTQYF.

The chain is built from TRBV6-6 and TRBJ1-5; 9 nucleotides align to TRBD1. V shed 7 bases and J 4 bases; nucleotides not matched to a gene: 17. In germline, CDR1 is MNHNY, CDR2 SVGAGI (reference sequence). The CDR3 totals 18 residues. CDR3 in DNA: TGTGCCAGCACTCGTCCGGGACAGGGTAGAGTAGGGAATCAGCCCCAGCATTTT. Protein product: CASTRPGQGRVGNQPQHF.

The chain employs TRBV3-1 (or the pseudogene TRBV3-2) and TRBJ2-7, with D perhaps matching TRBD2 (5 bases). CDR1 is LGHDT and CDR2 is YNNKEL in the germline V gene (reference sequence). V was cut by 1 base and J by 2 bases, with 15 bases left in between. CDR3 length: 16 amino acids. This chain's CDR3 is CASSQGELAGTYEQYF. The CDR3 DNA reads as TGTGCCAGCAGCCAAGGTGAGCTAGCCGGGACCTACGAGCAGTACTTC.

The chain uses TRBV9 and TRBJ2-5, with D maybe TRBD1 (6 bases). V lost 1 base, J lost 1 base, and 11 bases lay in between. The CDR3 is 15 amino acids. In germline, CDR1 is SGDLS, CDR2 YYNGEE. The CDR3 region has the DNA TGTGCCAGCAGCGTAATGGGGGCGGGCCAAGAGACCCAGTACTTC. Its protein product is CASSVMGAGQETQYF.

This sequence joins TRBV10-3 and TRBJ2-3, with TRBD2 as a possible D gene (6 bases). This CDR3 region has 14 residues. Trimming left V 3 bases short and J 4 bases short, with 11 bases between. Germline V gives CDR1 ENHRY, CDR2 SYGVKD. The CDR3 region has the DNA TGTGCCATCAGTGACGGGACTTCTGCAGATACGCAGTATTTT. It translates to CAISDGTSADTQYF.

CDR3 nucleotide sequence: TGCGCCAGCAGCCAACTTGCTCCGACAGTTATGGGCAAAAACATTCAGTACTTC. Protein sequence: CASSQLAPTVMGKNIQYF. The genes are TRBV4-1 and TRBJ2-4, with D perhaps matching TRBD1 (5 bases). Germline values: CDR1 MGHRA, CDR2 YSYEKL. Trimming took off 2 bases at V and 3 bases at J, with 20 bases between the two ends. There are 18 residues in the CDR3.

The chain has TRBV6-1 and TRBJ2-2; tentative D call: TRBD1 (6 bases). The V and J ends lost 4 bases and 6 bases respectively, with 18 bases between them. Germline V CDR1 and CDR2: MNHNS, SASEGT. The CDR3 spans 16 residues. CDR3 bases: TGTGCCAGCAGTGCGTATCCCAGGGGAGTGCCCGGGGAGCTGTTTTTT. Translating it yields CASSAYPRGVPGELFF.

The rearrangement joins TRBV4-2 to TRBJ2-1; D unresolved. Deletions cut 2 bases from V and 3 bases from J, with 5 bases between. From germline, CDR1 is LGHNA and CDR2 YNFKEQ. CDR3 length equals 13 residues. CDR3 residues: CASSQTFYNEQFF. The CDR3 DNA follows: TGTGCCAGCAGCCAAACTTTCTACAATGAGCAGTTCTTC.

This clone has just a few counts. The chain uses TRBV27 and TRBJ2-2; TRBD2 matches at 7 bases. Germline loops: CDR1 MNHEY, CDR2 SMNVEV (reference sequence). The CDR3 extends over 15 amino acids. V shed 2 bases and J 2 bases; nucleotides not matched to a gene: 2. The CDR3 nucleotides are TGTGCCAGCAGTTTACTAGCGGCCAACACCGGGGAGCTGTTTTTT. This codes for CASSLLAANTGELFF.

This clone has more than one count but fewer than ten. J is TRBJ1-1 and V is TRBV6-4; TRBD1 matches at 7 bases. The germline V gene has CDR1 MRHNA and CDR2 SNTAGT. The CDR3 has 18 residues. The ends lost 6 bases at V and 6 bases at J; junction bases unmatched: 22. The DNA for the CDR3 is TGTGCCAGCAGCTCTGGGGGGACAGCCCAGTGGGATTTTGCTGAAGCTTTCTTT. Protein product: CASSSGGTAQWDFAEAFF.

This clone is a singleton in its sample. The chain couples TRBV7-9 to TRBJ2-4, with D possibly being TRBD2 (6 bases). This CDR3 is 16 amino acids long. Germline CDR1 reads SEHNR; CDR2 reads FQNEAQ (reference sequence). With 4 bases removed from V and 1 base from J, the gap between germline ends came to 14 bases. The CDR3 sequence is CASSSDYSMAKNIQYF. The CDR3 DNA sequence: TGTGCCAGCAGCTCGGACTACTCTATGGCCAAAAACATTCAGTACTTC.

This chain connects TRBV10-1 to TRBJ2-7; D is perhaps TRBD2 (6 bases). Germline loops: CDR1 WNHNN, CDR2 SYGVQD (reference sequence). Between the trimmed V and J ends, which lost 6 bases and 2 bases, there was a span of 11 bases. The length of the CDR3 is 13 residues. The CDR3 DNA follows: TGCGCCAGCAGGAGGGACTTAACCTACGAGCAGTACTTC. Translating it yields CASRRDLTYEQYF.

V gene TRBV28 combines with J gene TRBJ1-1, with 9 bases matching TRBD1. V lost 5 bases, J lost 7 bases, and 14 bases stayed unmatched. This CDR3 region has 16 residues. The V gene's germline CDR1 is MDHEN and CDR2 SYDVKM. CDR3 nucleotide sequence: TGTGCCAGCAGTCCCCGACCGGGACAGGGTGGCATTGAAGCTTTCTTT. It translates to CASSPRPGQGGIEAFF.

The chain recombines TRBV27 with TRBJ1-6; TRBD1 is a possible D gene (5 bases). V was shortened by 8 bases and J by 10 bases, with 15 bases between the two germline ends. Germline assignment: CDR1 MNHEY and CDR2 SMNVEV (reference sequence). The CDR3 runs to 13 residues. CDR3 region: CASRGVGASPLHF. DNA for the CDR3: TGTGCCAGCCGGGGGGTAGGGGCCTCACCCCTCCACTTT.